The subject of this entry is one T cell receptor (beta chain). Its antigen remains unknown. Germline CDR1 reads LGHNT; CDR2 reads FRNRAP. The CDR3 loop spans 13 amino acids. V dropped 2 bases and J dropped 0 bases, with 5 bases sitting between them. The data were taken from a study of T cell responses to AZD1222 COVID-19 vaccine. Study-wide results and caveats: Spike-specific TCR breadth and depth rose after two AZD1222 doses. Regions 160-218 and 743-854 held dominance among vaccine-associated CD4 TCRs, which spanned spike. The sample set comprised mostly white British donors with more females, and clonal diversity was possibly underestimated.

The data were produced by immunoSEQ multiplex PCR, yet TCRdb's version contains in-frame clones alone and is incomplete. The sample lists nearly 110,000 clones; more than 75% were seen once. The sample here was peripheral blood, taken on day 0 of AZD1222 vaccination. The sequence came from an adult in good health. V is TRBV12-5 and J is TRBJ2-7, with D unclear. The CDR3 coding sequence is TGTGCTAGTGGTTTGACAAGCTCCTACGAGCAGTACTTC. Protein: CASGLTSSYEQYF.